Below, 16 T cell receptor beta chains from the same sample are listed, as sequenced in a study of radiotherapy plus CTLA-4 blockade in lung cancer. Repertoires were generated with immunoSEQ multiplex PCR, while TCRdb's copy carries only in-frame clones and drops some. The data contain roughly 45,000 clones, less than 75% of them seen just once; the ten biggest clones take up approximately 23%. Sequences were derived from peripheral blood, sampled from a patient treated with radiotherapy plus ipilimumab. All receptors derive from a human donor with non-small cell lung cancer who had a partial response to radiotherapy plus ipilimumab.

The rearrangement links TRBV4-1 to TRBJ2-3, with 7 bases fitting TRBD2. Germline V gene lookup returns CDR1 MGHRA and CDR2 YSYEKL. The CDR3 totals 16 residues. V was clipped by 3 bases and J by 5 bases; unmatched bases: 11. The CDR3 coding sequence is TGCGCCAGCAGCCAGAGGGACGGACTAGGTGGAGATACGCAGTATTTT. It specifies CASSQRDGLGGDTQYF.

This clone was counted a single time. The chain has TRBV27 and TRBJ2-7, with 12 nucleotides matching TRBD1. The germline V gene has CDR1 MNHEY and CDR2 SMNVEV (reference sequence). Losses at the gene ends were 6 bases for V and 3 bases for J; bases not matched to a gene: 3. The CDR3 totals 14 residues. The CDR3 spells CASRRDRGLYEQYF. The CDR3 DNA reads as TGTGCCAGCAGGCGGGACAGGGGGCTCTACGAGCAGTACTTC.

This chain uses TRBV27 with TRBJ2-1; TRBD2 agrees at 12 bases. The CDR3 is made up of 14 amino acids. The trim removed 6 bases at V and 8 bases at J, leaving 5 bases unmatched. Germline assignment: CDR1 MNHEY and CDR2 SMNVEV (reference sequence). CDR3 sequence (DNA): TGTGCCAGCAGACCTAGCGGGGGGGTGGATGAGCAGTTCTTC. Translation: CASRPSGGVDEQFF.

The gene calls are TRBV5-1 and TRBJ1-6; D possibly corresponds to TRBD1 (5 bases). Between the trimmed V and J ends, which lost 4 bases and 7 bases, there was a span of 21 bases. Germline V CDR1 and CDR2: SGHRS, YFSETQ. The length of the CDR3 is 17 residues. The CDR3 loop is CASSISTATGGNSPLHF. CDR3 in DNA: TGCGCCAGCAGCATATCGACAGCAACCGGGGGGAATTCACCCCTCCACTTT.

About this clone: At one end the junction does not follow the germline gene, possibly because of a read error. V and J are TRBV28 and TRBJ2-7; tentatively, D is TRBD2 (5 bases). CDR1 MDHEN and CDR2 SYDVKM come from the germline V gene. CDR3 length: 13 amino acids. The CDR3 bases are TGTGCCGGCAGTTTAAATCGGCTAGCAGGGCAGTACTTC. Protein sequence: CAGSLNRLAGQYF.

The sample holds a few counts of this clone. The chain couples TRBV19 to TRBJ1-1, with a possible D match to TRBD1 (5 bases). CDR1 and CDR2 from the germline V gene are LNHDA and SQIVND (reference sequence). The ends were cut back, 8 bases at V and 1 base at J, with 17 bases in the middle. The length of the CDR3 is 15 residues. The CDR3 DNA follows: TGTGCCAGTTCCCCCCCGGCGACAGCGAACACTGAAGCTTTCTTT. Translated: CASSPPATANTEAFF.

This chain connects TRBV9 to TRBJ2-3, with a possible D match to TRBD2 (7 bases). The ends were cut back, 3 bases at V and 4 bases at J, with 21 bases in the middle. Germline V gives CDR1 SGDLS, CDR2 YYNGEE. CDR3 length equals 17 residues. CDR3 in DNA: TGTGCCAGCAGCGCCCAAAGGAGGGGGGGAGTAGCAGATACGCAGTATTTT. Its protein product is CASSAQRRGGVADTQYF. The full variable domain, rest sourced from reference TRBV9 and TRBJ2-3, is DSGVTQTPKHLITATGQRVTLRCSPRSGDLSVYWYQQSLDQGLQFLIQYYNGEERAKGNILERFSAQQFPDLHSELNLSSLELGDSALYFCASSAQRRGGVADTQYFGPGTRLTVL.

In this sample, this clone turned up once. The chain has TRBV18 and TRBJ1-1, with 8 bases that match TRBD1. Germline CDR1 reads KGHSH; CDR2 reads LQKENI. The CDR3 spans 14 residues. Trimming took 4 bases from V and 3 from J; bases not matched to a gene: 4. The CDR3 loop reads CASSLRQGYTEAFF. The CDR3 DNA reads TGTGCCAGCTCACTTCGACAGGGGTACACTGAAGCTTTCTTT.

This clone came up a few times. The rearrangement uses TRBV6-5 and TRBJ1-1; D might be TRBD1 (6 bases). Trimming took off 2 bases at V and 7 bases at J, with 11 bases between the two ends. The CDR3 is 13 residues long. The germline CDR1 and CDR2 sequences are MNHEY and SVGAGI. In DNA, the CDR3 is TGTGCCAGCAGTTACGAGGGGACAAGTGAAGCTTTCTTT. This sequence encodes CASSYEGTSEAFF.

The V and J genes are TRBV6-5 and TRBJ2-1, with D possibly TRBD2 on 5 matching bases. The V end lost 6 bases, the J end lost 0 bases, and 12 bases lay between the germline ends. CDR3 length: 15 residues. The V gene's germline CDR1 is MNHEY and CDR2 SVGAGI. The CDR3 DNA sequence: TGTGCCAGCAGGCCTAGGAGCGGCTCCTACAATGAGCAGTTCTTC. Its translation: CASRPRSGSYNEQFF.

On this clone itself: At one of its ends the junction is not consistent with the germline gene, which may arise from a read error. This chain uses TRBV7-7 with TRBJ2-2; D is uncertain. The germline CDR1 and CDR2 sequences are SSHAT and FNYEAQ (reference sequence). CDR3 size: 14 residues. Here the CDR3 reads CASSLGSVSGELFF. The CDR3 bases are TGTGCTAGCAGCTTAGGGTCAGTTTCCGGGGAGCTGTTTTTT. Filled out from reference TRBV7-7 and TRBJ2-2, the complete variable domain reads GAGVSQSPRYKVTKRGQDVTLRCDPISSHATLYWYQQALGQGPEFLTYFNYEAQPDKSGLPSDRFSAERPEGSISTLTIQRTEQRDSAMYRCASSLGSVSGELFFGEGSRLTVL.

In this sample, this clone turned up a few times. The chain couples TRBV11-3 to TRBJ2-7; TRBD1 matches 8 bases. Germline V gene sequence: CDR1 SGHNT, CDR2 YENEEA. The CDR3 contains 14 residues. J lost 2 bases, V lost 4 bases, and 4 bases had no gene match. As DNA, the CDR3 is TGTGCCAGCAGCTCAGGACAGGGAACCTACGAGCAGTACTTC. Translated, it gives CASSSGQGTYEQYF.

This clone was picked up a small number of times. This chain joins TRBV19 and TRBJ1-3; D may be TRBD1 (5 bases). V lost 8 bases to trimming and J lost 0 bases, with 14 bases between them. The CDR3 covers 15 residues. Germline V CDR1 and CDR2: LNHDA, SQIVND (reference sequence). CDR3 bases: TGTGCCAGTGACCCCCACAGGAACTCTGGAAACACCATATATTTT. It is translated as CASDPHRNSGNTIYF.

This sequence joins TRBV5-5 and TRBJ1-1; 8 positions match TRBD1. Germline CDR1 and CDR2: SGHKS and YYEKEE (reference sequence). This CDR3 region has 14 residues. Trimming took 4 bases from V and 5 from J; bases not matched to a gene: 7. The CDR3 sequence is CASSRDRGRTEAFF. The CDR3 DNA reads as TGTGCCAGCAGCCGTGACAGGGGAAGGACTGAAGCTTTCTTT.

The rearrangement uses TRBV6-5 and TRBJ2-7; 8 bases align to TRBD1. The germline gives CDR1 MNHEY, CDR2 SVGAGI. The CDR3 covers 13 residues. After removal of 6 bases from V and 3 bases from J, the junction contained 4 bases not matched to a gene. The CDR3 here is CASSRGQVYEQYF. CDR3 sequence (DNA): TGTGCCAGCAGCAGGGGACAGGTCTACGAGCAGTACTTC.

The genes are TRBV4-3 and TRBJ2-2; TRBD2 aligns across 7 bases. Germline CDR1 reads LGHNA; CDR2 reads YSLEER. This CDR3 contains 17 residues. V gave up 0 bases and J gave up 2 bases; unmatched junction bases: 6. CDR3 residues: CASSQDGSGFNTGELFF. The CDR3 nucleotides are TGCGCCAGCAGCCAAGATGGTAGCGGGTTTAACACCGGGGAGCTGTTTTTT.